These 2 T cell receptor beta chains share one sample of origin, sequenced in a study of T cells after yellow fever vaccination. MiXCR, applied by TCRdb to the 5' RACE reads, yields one record per CDR3 protein. Of 150,000 or so distinct CDR3 sequences detected, over 7% appear once; the ten largest clones hold roughly a third. The starting material was CD8+ T cells sorted from PBMCs, obtained 45 days after the yellow fever booster vaccination. All receptors come from a man aged 18 to 30 who received the YFV17D yellow fever vaccine.

The count of this clonotype is one. CDR3 protein: CASSLGGGPSTQYF. In DNA form, the CDR3 reads TGTGCCAGCAGCTTAGGTGGGGGCCCGAGTACGCAGTATTTT. This chain uses TRBV7-6 with TRBJ2-3, with D possibly TRBD1 on 6 matching bases. The V end was cut by 1 base, the J end by 8 bases, with 13 bases between. Germline CDR1 and CDR2: SGHVS and FNYEAQ. The CDR3 extends over 14 amino acids.

The rearrangement links TRBV15 to TRBJ2-3; D call uncertain. Trimming removed 3 bases at V and 0 bases at J, with 1 base between. In germline, CDR1 is LNHNV, CDR2 YYDKDF (reference sequence). The CDR3 contains 12 residues. The CDR3 loop is CATSSSTDTQYF. Written as DNA, the CDR3 is TGTGCCACCAGCAGTAGCACAGATACGCAGTATTTT.